The clone carrying this T cell receptor beta chain was detected only a few times. This CDR3 contains 16 residues. Germline values: CDR1 SGHRS, CDR2 YFSETQ. V was clipped by 1 base and J by 4 bases; unmatched bases: 7. The sample originates from a study of patients and donors after allogeneic stem cell transplantation. TCRdb recomputed calls from the RT-PCR reads with MiXCR, one row per CDR3 protein. Of 100,000 to 130,000 distinct CDR3 sequences listed, approximately 40% are singletons. This clonotype originated in a human donor who was either an allogeneic HSCT recipient or a stem cell or donor lymphocyte infusion donor (not recorded which). It is not recorded whose cells these are; they may come from a transplant donor. V gene TRBV5-1 combines with J gene TRBJ2-2; 7 bases are shared with TRBD2. The material sequenced was blood, either unsorted or a sorted T cell fraction (not recorded which). The CDR3 nucleotides are TGCGCCAGCAGCTTGAGTAGCGGGTCGGGCACCGGGGAGCTGTTTTTT. This translates into CASSLSSGSGTGELFF.